The entry below gives a single T cell receptor beta chain sequence along with its context. This specimen belongs to a study of blood T cell repertoires in COVID-19. Across the whole study: The United States, Italy and Spain were the sources of the acute and convalescent COVID-19 samples.

Germline-derived CDR1 and CDR2 are LNHDA and SQIVND (reference sequence). With V trimmed by 4 bases and J by 0 bases, 13 bases remained unmatched. CDR3 length equals 18 residues. Method: immunoSEQ multiplex PCR; TCRdb's copy keeps in-frame clones and lacks some. Of around 80,000 clones listed, more than 75% are singletons. This TCR was sampled from a man in his sixties with acute or convalescent COVID-19. The sequenced sample consisted of peripheral blood. The chain carries TRBV19 and TRBJ2-3, with 7 bases identical to TRBD1. The CDR3 DNA reads as TGTGCCAGTAGTAGGGGGACAGTTCTGACCGCTAGCACAGATACGCAGTATTTT. It encodes CASSRGTVLTASTDTQYF.